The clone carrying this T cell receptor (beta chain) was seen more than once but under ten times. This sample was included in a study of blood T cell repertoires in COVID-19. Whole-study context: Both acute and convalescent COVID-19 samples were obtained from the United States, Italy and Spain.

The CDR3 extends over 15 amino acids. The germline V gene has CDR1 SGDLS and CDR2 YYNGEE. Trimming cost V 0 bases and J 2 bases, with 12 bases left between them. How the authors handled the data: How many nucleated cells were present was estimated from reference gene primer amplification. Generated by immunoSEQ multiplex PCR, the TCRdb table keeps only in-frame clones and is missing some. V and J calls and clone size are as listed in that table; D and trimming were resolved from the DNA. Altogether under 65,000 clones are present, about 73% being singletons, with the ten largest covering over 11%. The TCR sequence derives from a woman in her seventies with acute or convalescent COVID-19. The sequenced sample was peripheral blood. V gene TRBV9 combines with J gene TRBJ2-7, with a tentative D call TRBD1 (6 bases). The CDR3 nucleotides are TGTGCCAGCAGCGTAGCAGGGGCTAGACCCTACGAGCAGTACTTC. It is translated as CASSVAGARPYEQYF. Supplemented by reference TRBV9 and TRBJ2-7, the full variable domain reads DSGVTQTPKHLITATGQRVTLRCSPRSGDLSVYWYQQSLDQGLQFLIQYYNGEERAKGNILERFSAQQFPDLHSELNLSSLELGDSALYFCASSVAGARPYEQYFGPGTRLTVT.